Listed here is a single TCR beta chain. The data were produced by immunoSEQ multiplex PCR, yet TCRdb's version contains in-frame clones alone and is incomplete. The sample comprises fewer than 400,000 clones, about 87% of which are singletons, and over 4.5% rests with the top ten. The record originates from a study of blood T cell repertoires in COVID-19. The CDR3 length is 17 residues. CDR1 LGHNA and CDR2 YNFKEQ come from the germline V gene. Unmatched junction bases numbered 11, after V lost 3 bases and J lost 4 bases. Cohort 3 recovered donors had two negative PCRs, clearance, or symptom resolution.

Sample: PBMCs or T cells enriched from blood (not recorded which). The sequence derives from a man aged 30-40 years who had recovered from COVID-19. This sequence joins TRBV4-2 and TRBJ1-4, with TRBD1 identical over 7 bases. The CDR3 protein is CASSQLVTGSGNEKLFF. CDR3 coding DNA: TGTGCCAGCAGCCAGCTAGTGACAGGGTCGGGTAATGAAAAACTGTTTTTT.